This is a list of T cell receptor beta chains from one sample in a study of response to subunit inactivated influenza vaccine. TCRdb analysed the RT-PCR reads with MiXCR anew, one entry per CDR3 protein. The table shows under 200,000 distinct CDR3 sequences, with approximately 12% occurring only once. The same data also went into a second study, on T cells expressing NK-cell markers.

Sequencing used CD8+ T cells sorted from PBMCs, obtained 11 to 12 days after vaccination. The receptor set was obtained from a man aged 50-59 years who received an inactivated influenza vaccine. Both conserved end residues are part of each CDR3. Fields, in order: D gene, V gene, CDR3 protein. The D gene is left open where the match is weak.

>TRBD1|TRBV27
CASSLSGTGIYEQYF
>-|TRBV21-1
CASSKPRTGVANYGYTF
>-|TRBV29-1
CSVGAGTTDTQYF
>-|TRBV7-9
CASSPPHGNEQFF
>-|TRBV20-1
CSARDIGGRSYNEQFF
>TRBD2|TRBV7-9
CASLGLAGVNEQFF
>-|TRBV5-1
CASSLGPKESYEQYF
>TRBD2|TRBV11-2
CASSLIVASGSWGEYNEQFF
>-|TRBV4-3
CASSQDFATANEQFF
>-|TRBV20-1
CSATNGVGQPQHF
>-|TRBV9
CASSVGGGTGGPHEQYF
>TRBD1|TRBV24-1
CATSATGDPNTEAFF
>-|TRBV6-5
CASSYSGGVYGYTF
>TRBD2|TRBV4-3
CASSQSGGRAGNEQFF
>-|TRBV7-9
CASSFGAALTYNEQFF
>-|TRBV5-5
CASSLRQGMVSYEQYF
>-|TRBV29-1
CSVEVAGLSYGYTF
>-|TRBV2
CASRAGTNLNTEAFF
>TRBD2|TRBV7-8
CASSSWTSGFSYEQYF
>TRBD1|TRBV7-9
CASSSSGTDYGYTF
>-|TRBV27
CASNPLGLNTGELFF
>TRBD1|TRBV13
CASSLRTDTTGQSTGELFF
>TRBD2|TRBV28
CASSPTQGLAGGVSTDTQYF
>-|TRBV11-2
CASTLGGYRYEQYF
>TRBD1|TRBV9
CASSGQGPGGNEQFF
>TRBD2|TRBV5-1
CASSLATSGSTDTQYF
>TRBD1|TRBV20-1
CSADSPGQNYNEQFF
>TRBD2|TRBV5-1
CASSWGLAGTYEQYF
>TRBD2|TRBV6-2/TRBV6-3
CASSLGLAGGPRDTQYF
>-|TRBV7-7
CASSLADQETQYF
>-|TRBV20-1
CSRYRDSSTEAFF
>-|TRBV6-2/TRBV6-3
CASSYDETQYF
>TRBD1|TRBV5-1
CASSWGTGGAGLADLNEQFF
>-|TRBV12-3/TRBV12-4
CASSRDLYEQYF
>-|TRBV11-2
CASSLGQGDYEQYF
>-|TRBV15
CATSPWEGETQYF
>-|TRBV15
CATSRDLVRMNTEAFF
>TRBD2|TRBV6-5
CASSYRTSGGPPQYF
>-|TRBV2
CASRTLRGPDTQYF
>-|TRBV15
CATSRDRTNTGELFF
>-|TRBV7-9
CASSKSLGGQETQYF
>-|TRBV5-1
CASSLRGTYEQYF
>-|TRBV5-5
CASSLHEGIPSNEQFF
>-|TRBV25-1
CASSDTSGVPYNEQFF
>-|TRBV7-9
CASSLVSGEASTIYF
>-|TRBV29-1
CSVERKGRTEAFF
>-|TRBV4-2
CASSHLGSNYEQYF
>TRBD1|TRBV28
CASSSLTGGGGYTF
>-|TRBV29-1
CSVYAAGQETQYF
>-|TRBV27
CASRSRTNTYEQYF
>TRBD2|TRBV28
CASCVAGTTYEQYF
>TRBD1|TRBV20-1
CSASTGDRVPQETQYF